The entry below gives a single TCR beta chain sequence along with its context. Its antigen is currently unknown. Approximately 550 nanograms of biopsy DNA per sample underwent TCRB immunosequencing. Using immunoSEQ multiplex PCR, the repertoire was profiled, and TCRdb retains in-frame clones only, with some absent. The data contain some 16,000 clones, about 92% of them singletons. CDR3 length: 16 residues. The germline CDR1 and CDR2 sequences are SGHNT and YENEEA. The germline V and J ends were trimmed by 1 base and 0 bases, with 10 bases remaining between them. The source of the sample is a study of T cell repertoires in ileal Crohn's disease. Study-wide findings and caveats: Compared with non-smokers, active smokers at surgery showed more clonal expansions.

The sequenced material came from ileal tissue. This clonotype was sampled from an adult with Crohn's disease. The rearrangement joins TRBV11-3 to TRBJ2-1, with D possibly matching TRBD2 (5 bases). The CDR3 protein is CASSLGTGNSYNEQFF. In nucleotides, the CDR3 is TGTGCCAGCAGCTTAGGGACCGGGAACTCCTACAATGAGCAGTTCTTC.